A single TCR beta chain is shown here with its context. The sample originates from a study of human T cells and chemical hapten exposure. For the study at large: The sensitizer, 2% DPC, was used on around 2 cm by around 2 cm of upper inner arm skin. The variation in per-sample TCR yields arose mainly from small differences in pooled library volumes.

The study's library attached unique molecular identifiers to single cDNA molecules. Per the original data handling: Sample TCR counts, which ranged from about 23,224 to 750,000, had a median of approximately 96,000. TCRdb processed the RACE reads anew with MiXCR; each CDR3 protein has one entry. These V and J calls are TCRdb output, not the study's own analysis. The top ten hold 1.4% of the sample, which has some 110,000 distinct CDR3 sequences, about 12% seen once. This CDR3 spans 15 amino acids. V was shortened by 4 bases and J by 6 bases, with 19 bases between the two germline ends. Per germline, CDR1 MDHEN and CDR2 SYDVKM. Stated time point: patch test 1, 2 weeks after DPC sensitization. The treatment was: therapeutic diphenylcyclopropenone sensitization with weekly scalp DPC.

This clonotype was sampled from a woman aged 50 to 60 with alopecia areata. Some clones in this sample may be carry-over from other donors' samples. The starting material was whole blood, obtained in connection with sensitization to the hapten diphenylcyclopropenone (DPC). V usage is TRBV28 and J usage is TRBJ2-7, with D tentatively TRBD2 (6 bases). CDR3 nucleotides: TGTGCCAGCAGTTCATCCGGGACTGCAGGTCTCGAGCAGTACTTC. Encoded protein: CASSSSGTAGLEQYF.